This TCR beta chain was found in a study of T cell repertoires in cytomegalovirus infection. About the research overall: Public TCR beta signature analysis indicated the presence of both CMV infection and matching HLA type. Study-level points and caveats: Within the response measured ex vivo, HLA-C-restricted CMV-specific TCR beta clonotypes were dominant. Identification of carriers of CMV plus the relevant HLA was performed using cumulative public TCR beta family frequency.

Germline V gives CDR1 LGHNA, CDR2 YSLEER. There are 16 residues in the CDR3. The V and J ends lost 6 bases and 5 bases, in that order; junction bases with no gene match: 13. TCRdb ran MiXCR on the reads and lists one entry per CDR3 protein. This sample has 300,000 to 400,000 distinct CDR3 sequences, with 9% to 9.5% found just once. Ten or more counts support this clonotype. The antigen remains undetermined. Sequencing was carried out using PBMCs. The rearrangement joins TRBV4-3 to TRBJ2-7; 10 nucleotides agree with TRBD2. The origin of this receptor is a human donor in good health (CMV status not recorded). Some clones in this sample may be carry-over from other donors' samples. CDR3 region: CASSLSSGSFFHEQYF. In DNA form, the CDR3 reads TGCGCCAGCAGTCTCTCTAGCGGGAGTTTTTTCCACGAGCAGTACTTC.